This T cell receptor (beta chain) was sequenced in a study of cytomegalovirus exposure and HLA in healthy donors. Trimming left V 6 bases short and J 3 bases short, with 11 bases between. The germline CDR1 and CDR2 sequences are MRHNA and SNTAGT. There are 13 residues in the CDR3. PCR primers comprised 60 Vbeta and 13 Jbeta primers. Only in-frame clones appear in the TCRdb table, and some are missing; sequencing was by immunoSEQ multiplex PCR. The sample contains fewer than 300,000 clones, 80% of which appear only once. This rearrangement joins TRBV6-4 to TRBJ1-1; D is ambiguous. The source material was PBMCs. The sequence was collected from a girl aged 2-10 years in good health and CMV-seronegative. The chain's CDR3 is CASRRYSYTEAFF. DNA for the CDR3: TGTGCCAGCAGGAGATACAGTTACACTGAAGCTTTCTTT.